The source of this T cell receptor beta chain is a study of naive and memory T cell subsets. Ligated cDNA underwent four rounds of PCR with nested alpha and beta constant region primers and SP2. One entry per CDR3 protein, called by TCRdb with MiXCR from the 5' RACE reads. The sample has 45,000 to 55,000 distinct CDR3 sequences, approximately 4.5% seen once; the top ten hold around 0.84%. The library had UMIs added by 3' ligation of an oligonucleotide to TCR cDNA. The sample holds a few counts of this clonotype. With 6 bases clipped from V and 3 bases from J, the junction kept 12 bases outside the gene matches. CDR1 LNHDA and CDR2 SQIVND come from the germline V gene (reference sequence). This CDR3 has 16 amino acids.

This clonotype originated in a female donor in good health. The rearrangement links TRBV19 to TRBJ2-3, with 7 nucleotides matching TRBD2. The CDR3 DNA follows: TGTGCCAGTAGGCCCCACTTAGCGGGCCAAACAGATACGCAGTATTTT. Its protein product is CASRPHLAGQTDTQYF.